What follows are 17 T cell receptor beta chains derived from one specimen sequenced in a study of shared clonotypes between healthy human individuals. Measured with immunoSEQ multiplex PCR; TCRdb has only the in-frame clones, and not every one. The table includes 300,000 to 350,000 clones, less than 75% detected once. The source material was memory CD4+ T cells sorted from blood. Stated subset: CD45RA-negative fraction. These TCRs come from a man aged 25 to 45 in good health.

V and J are TRBV5-5 and TRBJ2-5; no definite D call. This CDR3 is 13 amino acids long. Looked up from germline, CDR1 is SGHKS and CDR2 is YYEKEE (reference sequence). Between the trimmed V and J ends, which lost 5 bases and 6 bases, there was a span of 14 bases. The CDR3 nucleotides read TGTGCCAGCAGTCAAGGTCCGGGCCAGACCCAGTACTTC. This encodes CASSQGPGQTQYF. The full variable domain, rest sourced from reference TRBV5-5 and TRBJ2-5, is DAGVTQSPTHLIKTRGQQVTLRCSPISGHKSVSWYQQVLGQGPQFIFQYYEKEERGRGNFPDRFSARQFPNYSSELNVNALLLGDSALYLCASSQGPGQTQYFGPGTRLLVL.

This clone was picked up one time. V and J are TRBV29-1 and TRBJ2-1, with D possibly matching TRBD2 (6 bases). Germline-derived CDR1 and CDR2 are SQVTM and ANQGSEA. V shed 3 bases and J shed 9 bases, with 21 bases lying between them. There are 15 residues in the CDR3. CDR3 region: CSVDNPGLQDGEQFF. The CDR3 region has the DNA TGCAGCGTTGATAACCCGGGACTGCAAGATGGTGAGCAGTTCTTC.

The rearrangement uses TRBV28 and TRBJ2-7; 8 nucleotides match TRBD1. The CDR3 length is 14 residues. CDR1 MDHEN and CDR2 SYDVKM come from the germline V gene. J gave up 6 bases and V 6 bases, and 10 bases lay outside the gene matches. The CDR3 protein is CASRNFGTGGEQYF. CDR3 DNA: TGTGCCAGCAGAAACTTTGGGACAGGCGGCGAGCAGTACTTC.

The chain carries TRBV13 and TRBJ2-3, with a tentative D call TRBD2 (5 bases). Trimming shortened V by 5 bases and J by 0 bases, and 12 bases separated the two germline ends. CDR3 length: 15 residues. Germline V CDR1 and CDR2: PRHDT, FYEKMQ (reference sequence). In DNA, the CDR3 is TGTGCCAGCAGCATAACGGGATCTAGCACAGATACGCAGTATTTT. Residues: CASSITGSSTDTQYF.

The V call is TRBV28, the J call TRBJ2-7, with D tentatively TRBD2 (6 bases). The germline V gene encodes CDR1 MDHEN and CDR2 SYDVKM. V gave up 1 base and J gave up 1 base, with 11 bases separating them. This CDR3 is 15 amino acids long. The CDR3 DNA follows: TGTGCCAGCAGTTTATTAGGGGACTTATCCTACGAGCAGTACTTC. This codes for CASSLLGDLSYEQYF.

This rearrangement joins TRBV6-6 to TRBJ1-2; D ambiguous. The germline V gene has CDR1 MNHNY and CDR2 SVGAGI (reference sequence). The CDR3 runs 15 residues. Deletions cut 0 bases from V and 1 base from J, with 9 bases between. In nucleotides, the CDR3 is TGTGCCAGCAGTTACTCTCAGACCCTTAACTATGGCTACACCTTC. It yields the protein CASSYSQTLNYGYTF.

The gene calls are TRBV5-1 and TRBJ2-2, with 8 bases that match TRBD2. The CDR3 has 16 amino acids. The junction had 5 bases not matched to a gene; V was cut back by 3 bases and J by 1 base. Per the germline V gene, CDR1 is SGHRS and CDR2 is YFSETQ. CDR3 region: CASSSRAGENTGELFF. The DNA for the CDR3 is TGCGCCAGCAGCTCTCGAGCGGGAGAGAACACCGGGGAGCTGTTTTTT. Combining the CDR3 with reference TRBV5-1 and TRBJ2-2 gives the whole variable domain KAGVTQTPRYLIKTRGQQVTLSCSPISGHRSVSWYQQTPGQGLQFLFEYFSETQRNKGNFPGRFSGRQFSNSRSEMNVSTLELGDSALYLCASSSRAGENTGELFFGEGSRLTVL.

The V call is TRBV5-1, the J call TRBJ2-7; TRBD1 is a possible D gene (5 bases). The germline CDR1 and CDR2 sequences are SGHRS and YFSETQ. This CDR3 spans 15 amino acids. V lost 0 bases, J lost 2 bases, and 12 bases lay in between. The DNA of the CDR3 is TGCGCCAGCAGCTTGGGCCTAACAGGACCCTACGAGCAGTACTTC. This translates into CASSLGLTGPYEQYF.

The V and J genes are TRBV23-1 and TRBJ1-2, with 8 bases lining up with TRBD1. TRBV23-1 is an open reading frame whose function is uncertain. The CDR3 is 15 amino acids. V gave up 4 bases and J gave up 8 bases; unmatched junction bases: 12. The CDR3: CASSLGTGLTRGYTF. The CDR3 nucleotides read TGCGCCAGCAGTCTAGGGACAGGTCTCACTCGGGGCTACACCTTC.

The chain is built from TRBV10-1 and TRBJ2-5, with 7 nucleotides matching TRBD1. The CDR3 has 14 residues. Unmatched junction bases numbered 6, after V lost 5 bases and J lost 3 bases. Germline V gives CDR1 WNHNN, CDR2 SYGVQD (reference sequence). Written as DNA, the CDR3 is TGCGCCAGCAGTAAAGACAGGGACGAAGAGACCCAGTACTTC. Translation gives CASSKDRDEETQYF.

The chain carries TRBV27 and TRBJ2-3; D remains ambiguous. Germline V gene data show CDR1 as MNHEY and CDR2 as SMNVEV (reference sequence). Trimming stripped 5 bases from V and 2 bases from J, with 2 bases between. The CDR3 covers 11 residues. DNA for the CDR3: TGTGCCAGCAGTACCACAGATACGCAGTATTTT. Its translation is CASSTTDTQYF.

This clone was detected only once. This chain uses TRBV29-1 with TRBJ2-1; D unresolved. Germline V gene data show CDR1 as SQVTM and CDR2 as ANQGSEA. CDR3 length: 14 residues. With 3 bases removed from V and 4 bases from J, the gap between germline ends came to 13 bases. CDR3 in amino acids: CSVEARRNYNEQFF. Here the CDR3 DNA reads TGCAGCGTTGAGGCTCGGCGGAATTACAATGAGCAGTTCTTC.

This clone showed up just once. CDR3 bases: TGTGCCAGCACCCTAGGGGCGGGGGTGGCCTACGAGCAGTACTTC. Amino acid sequence: CASTLGAGVAYEQYF. The V call is TRBV7-2, the J call TRBJ2-7, with 7 bases matching TRBD2. CDR3 size: 15 residues. CDR1 and CDR2 (germline): SGHTA, FQGNSA. Losses at the gene ends were 7 bases for V and 2 bases for J; bases not matched to a gene: 11.

The chain recombines TRBV28 with TRBJ2-7, with D tentatively TRBD1 (10 bases). V was clipped by 7 bases and J by 3 bases, with 31 bases between them. The CDR3 covers 19 residues. The germline V gene encodes CDR1 MDHEN and CDR2 SYDVKM. The CDR3 spells CASNLPGQGWREGLYEQYF. CDR3 in DNA: TGTGCCAGCAATTTGCCGGGACAGGGGTGGCGGGAGGGCCTCTACGAGCAGTACTTC.

The table lists this clone with a count of one. Distinct nucleotide sequences in the sample also encode this CDR3. This chain joins TRBV7-2 and TRBJ1-1; D remains unclear. The CDR3 length is 11 residues. V was pared by 3 bases and J by 4 bases, with 3 bases between. The germline V gene encodes CDR1 SGHTA and CDR2 FQGNSA. The CDR3 sequence is CASSFFTEAFF. The CDR3 region has the DNA TGTGCCAGCAGCTTCTTCACTGAAGCTTTCTTT.

This clone was recorded a few times. The chain couples TRBV10-3 to TRBJ2-1; D unclear. This CDR3 is 13 amino acids long. Trimming pared 6 bases from V and 6 bases from J, leaving 12 bases between. Looked up from germline, CDR1 is ENHRY and CDR2 is SYGVKD. CDR3: CAISQTSSNEQFF. In DNA, the CDR3 is TGTGCCATCAGCCAGACCAGTTCCAATGAGCAGTTCTTC.

The rearrangement joins TRBV9 to TRBJ2-4; the D call may be TRBD1 or TRBD2 (5 bases each). V lost 0 bases to trimming and J lost 4 bases, with 20 bases between them. CDR3 length: 18 amino acids. Germline V gene lookup returns CDR1 SGDLS and CDR2 YYNGEE. CDR3 loop: CASSVEEGALGGKNIQYF. Here the CDR3 DNA reads TGTGCCAGCAGCGTAGAGGAAGGGGCCCTTGGAGGTAAAAACATTCAGTACTTC.